What follows is one T cell receptor (beta chain) and its context. Antigen: not known. The entry originates in a study of PD-1 blockade in mismatch repair-deficient tumors. Study-wide findings and caveats: After pembrolizumab, tumor-resident clones rose rapidly, then generally contracted before radiologic responses.

Clones were sequenced by immunoSEQ multiplex PCR, and TCRdb holds only the in-frame ones, with some missing. The data hold tens of thousands of clones, with roughly 78% observed a single time. Every patient had mismatch repair deficiency by PCR or immunohistochemistry. The CDR3 has 16 residues. From germline, CDR1 is SGHAT and CDR2 FQNNGV. Trimming removed 1 base at V and 1 base at J, with 12 bases between. Sequencing was performed on peripheral blood, taken 4 weeks after starting pembrolizumab. The J gene is TRBJ2-3, the V gene TRBV11-2; the D gene is possibly TRBD2 (6 bases). The TCR was taken from an adult with mismatch repair-deficient cancer. In nucleotides, the CDR3 is TGTGCCAGCAGCTTAGTCTTTGAGCGGGGCACAGATACGCAGTATTTT. This encodes CASSLVFERGTDTQYF.